This TCR beta chain comes out of a study of blood T cell repertoires in COVID-19. Germline V gene lookup returns CDR1 MNHEY and CDR2 SMNVEV (reference sequence). The CDR3 loop spans 14 amino acids. To note about this clone: An end of the junction does not agree with germline; a read error may underlie this.

The assay was immunoSEQ multiplex PCR, and TCRdb's table has in-frame clones only and misses some. Of over 300,000 clones in the sample, roughly nine tenths were seen once. Sequenced input: peripheral blood. This receptor was identified in a man in his forties with acute or convalescent COVID-19. This sequence joins TRBV27 and TRBJ2-7; the match to TRBD2 covers 9 bases. DNA for the CDR3: TGTGCCAGCAGTGACGGGACTAGCTTGAACGAGCAGTGCTTC. This sequence encodes CASSDGTSLNEQCF.